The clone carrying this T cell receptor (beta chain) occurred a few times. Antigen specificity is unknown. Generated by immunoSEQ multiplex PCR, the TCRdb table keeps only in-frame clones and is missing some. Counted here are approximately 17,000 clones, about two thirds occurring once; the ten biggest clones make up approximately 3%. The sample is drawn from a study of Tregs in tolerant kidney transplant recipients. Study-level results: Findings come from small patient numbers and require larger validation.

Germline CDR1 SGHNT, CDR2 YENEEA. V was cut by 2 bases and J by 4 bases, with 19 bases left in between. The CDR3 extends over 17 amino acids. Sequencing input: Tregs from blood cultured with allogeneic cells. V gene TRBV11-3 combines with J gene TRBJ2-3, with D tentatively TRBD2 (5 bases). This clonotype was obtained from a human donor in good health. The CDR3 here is CASSLYPLSSRADTQYF. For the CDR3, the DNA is TGTGCCAGCAGCTTATATCCCCTATCTAGCCGCGCAGATACGCAGTATTTT. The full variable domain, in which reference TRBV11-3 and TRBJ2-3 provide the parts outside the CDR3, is EAGVVQSPRYKIIEKKQPVAFWCNPISGHNTLYWYLQNLGQGPELLIRYENEEAVDDSQLPKDRFSAERLKGVDSTLKIQPAELGDSAVYLCASSLYPLSSRADTQYFGPGTRLTVL.